Here is one T cell receptor beta chain with its context. Its antigen is unidentified. The CDR3 has 11 residues. V shed 10 bases and J shed 5 bases, with 12 bases lying between them. Looked up from germline, CDR1 is ENHRY and CDR2 is SYGVKD. The data belong to a study of cytomegalovirus exposure and HLA in healthy donors. Looking at the study overall: There were 300 to 400 genotyped donors. Of these, roughly 84% fell in the genetic ancestry cluster associated with self-reported Caucasian donors. Study outcomes and limitations: Most of the TCR beta V segments (in an earlier analysis) were productive either about 87% or about 30% of the time.

Vbeta (60) and Jbeta (13) primers were used in the PCR. This table comes from immunoSEQ multiplex PCR, and its TCRdb copy is limited to in-frame clones, with some not included. The table lists roughly 200,000 clones, just over 75% of them singletons. This TCR came from a man younger than 30 in good health and CMV-seronegative. Material: PBMCs. This sequence joins TRBV10-3 and TRBJ2-7; perhaps TRBD1 as D (5 bases). The CDR3, as DNA: TGTGCCACGAACCAGGGCCACGAGCAGTACTTC. Translating gives CATNQGHEQYF.